A single sample gave rise to the 32 T cell receptor beta chains below, sequenced in a study of T-cell memory formation after mild COVID-19. TCRdb itself ran the 5' RACE reads through MiXCR, one entry per CDR3 protein. The data show around 260,000 distinct CDR3 sequences, with about 16% seen just once and 22% held by the top ten. The sample taken for sequencing was PBMCs or a T cell subset sorted from them (not recorded which). These receptors all stem from a man in his late teens or twenties who had mild COVID-19 (a few samples of this study predate the infection). Cell type and time point are not known.

There are many counts of this clonotype. The genes are TRBV5-1 and TRBJ2-7, with D tentatively TRBD1 or TRBD2 (6 bases each). V lost 5 bases and J 4 bases, leaving 16 bases between the germline ends. This CDR3 spans 14 amino acids. Per germline, CDR1 SGHRS and CDR2 YFSETQ. CDR3 sequence: CASRMVPGAYEQYF. In DNA form, the CDR3 reads TGCGCCAGCAGAATGGTCCCGGGGGCTTACGAGCAGTACTTC.

Only a few counts were recorded for this clonotype. This chain links TRBV6-5 with TRBJ1-2; possible D gene TRBD1, 6 bases. Germline-derived CDR1 and CDR2 are MNHEY and SVGAGI. The CDR3 has 13 amino acids. V lost 6 bases and J 3 bases, leaving 11 bases between the germline ends. The CDR3 sequence is CASRYRDHYGYTF. Here the CDR3 DNA reads TGTGCCAGCAGATACAGGGACCACTATGGCTACACCTTC.

This clonotype was seen only a few times. This chain uses TRBV4-3 with TRBJ1-1; possibly TRBD1 for D (5 bases). With 0 bases removed from V and 10 bases from J, the gap between germline ends came to 15 bases. The length of the CDR3 is 14 residues. Germline lookup yields CDR1 LGHNA and CDR2 YSLEER. The DNA of the CDR3 is TGCGCCAGCAGCCAAGAGACCAGGGTAGTTCGAGCTTTCTTT. Translating gives CASSQETRVVRAFF.

The chain is built from TRBV20-1 and TRBJ1-1; D not resolved. The CDR3 spans 11 residues. Germline V gene lookup returns CDR1 DFQATT and CDR2 SNEGSKA (reference sequence). Trimming removed 3 bases from V and 3 bases from J, with 5 bases in between. The CDR3 protein is CSARYYTEAFF. For the CDR3, the DNA is TGCAGTGCTAGGTATTACACTGAAGCTTTCTTT.

The rearrangement uses TRBV7-9 and TRBJ2-5; D might be TRBD1 or TRBD2, each matching 5 bases. Germline lookup yields CDR1 SEHNR and CDR2 FQNEAQ (reference sequence). V was pared by 5 bases and J by 5 bases, with 18 bases between. The CDR3 length is 15 residues. The CDR3 sequence is CASSAVRGERETQYF. CDR3 sequence (DNA): TGTGCCAGCAGCGCCGTGAGGGGAGAGAGGGAGACCCAGTACTTC.

This sequence joins TRBV7-9 and TRBJ2-5, with 8 bases identical to TRBD2. From germline, CDR1 is SEHNR and CDR2 FQNEAQ (reference sequence). CDR3 length equals 15 residues. The V and J ends lost 5 bases and 3 bases, in that order; junction bases with no gene match: 8. CDR3 nucleotide sequence: TGTGCCAGCAGCCAAAGCGGGGGTTCGGAAGAGACCCAGTACTTC. Protein sequence: CASSQSGGSEETQYF.

In its sample, this clonotype was seen a few times. The genes are TRBV10-2 and TRBJ2-3, with a weak D call TRBD1 (5 bases). In germline, CDR1 is WSHSY, CDR2 SAAADI. With 8 bases removed from V and 2 bases from J, the gap between germline ends came to 14 bases. CDR3 length: 14 amino acids. CDR3: CASAQGAITDTQYF. Here the CDR3 DNA reads TGCGCCAGCGCTCAAGGGGCCATCACAGATACGCAGTATTTT.

CDR3 residues: CASSKDRAGSSYNSPLHF. The CDR3 nucleotides are TGTGCCAGCAGCAAGGACAGGGCTGGGAGCTCCTATAATTCACCCCTCCACTTT. The chain carries TRBV7-9 and TRBJ1-6, with 8 bases that match TRBD1. The length of the CDR3 is 18 residues. Looked up from germline, CDR1 is SEHNR and CDR2 is FQNEAQ (reference sequence). The junction had 9 bases not matched to a gene; V was cut back by 5 bases and J by 0 bases.

The rearrangement links TRBV4-2 to TRBJ1-4; D unclear. The germline V gene has CDR1 LGHNA and CDR2 YNFKEQ. The CDR3 runs to 16 residues. V was cut by 0 bases and J by 0 bases, with 8 bases left in between. The CDR3 sequence is CASSQDYAATNEKLFF. The CDR3 DNA sequence: TGTGCCAGCAGCCAAGATTATGCTGCAACTAATGAAAAACTGTTTTTT.

J is TRBJ1-5 and V is TRBV10-1; D uncertain. The CDR3 has 15 residues. Germline values: CDR1 WNHNN, CDR2 SYGVQD (reference sequence). V lost 8 bases to trimming and J lost 2 bases, with 16 bases between them. The DNA for the CDR3 is TGCGCCAGCCCCCGCCGCCTAAGGGGCAATCAGCCCCAGCATTTT. This codes for CASPRRLRGNQPQHF.

This clonotype was counted only a few times. The V and J genes are TRBV9 and TRBJ2-3, with 10 positions matching TRBD2. The V gene's germline CDR1 is SGDLS and CDR2 YYNGEE. The length of the CDR3 is 15 residues. V shed 3 bases, J shed 9 bases, and the junction held 10 bases outside the gene matches. CDR3 sequence (DNA): TGTGCCAGCAGCGCAAGCGGGGGGGCCCTCGGGACGCAGTATTTT. It encodes CASSASGGALGTQYF.

CDR3 region: CASSLAGFLGQETQYF. The CDR3 DNA follows: TGTGCCAGCAGCTTAGCAGGGTTCCTGGGGCAAGAGACCCAGTACTTC. The chain links TRBV7-8 to TRBJ2-5, with unresolved D. Trimming removed 0 bases from V and 2 bases from J, with 13 bases in between. The CDR3 sequence is 16 residues long. CDR1 is SGHVS, CDR2 FQNEAQ, per germline.

The chain recombines TRBV5-1 with TRBJ1-1, with D perhaps TRBD1 (5 bases). The CDR3 consists of 14 residues. Trimming shortened V by 4 bases and J by 0 bases, and 10 bases separated the two germline ends. Germline CDR1 reads SGHRS; CDR2 reads YFSETQ. CDR3: CASSTGVMNTEAFF. The CDR3 nucleotides are TGCGCCAGCAGCACAGGAGTAATGAACACTGAAGCTTTCTTT.

The sample holds many counts of this clonotype. This chain links TRBV24-1 with TRBJ2-7, with 10 bases fitting TRBD1. Germline CDR1 KGHDR, CDR2 SFDVKD. The CDR3 totals 15 residues. V trimming: 12 bases; J trimming: 3 bases; junction bases outside the gene matches: 13. Here the CDR3 DNA reads TGTGCCCCCCAGGCTCGGGACAGGGGACTCTACGAGCAGTACGTC. It specifies CAPQARDRGLYEQYV.

This chain connects TRBV12-3 or TRBV12-4 to TRBJ2-3; no firm D call. The CDR3 runs 12 residues. Trimming removed 3 bases from V and 6 bases from J, with 7 bases in between. The CDR3 DNA follows: TGTGCCAGCAGTTTCCGTGCTGATACGCAGTATTTT. It translates to CASSFRADTQYF.

The chain has TRBV28 and TRBJ1-2; D uncertain. There are 13 residues in the CDR3. V lost 2 bases and J 4 bases, leaving 8 bases between the germline ends. Germline CDR1 reads MDHEN; CDR2 reads SYDVKM. The CDR3 bases are TGTGCCAGCAGTTTAGTGGGTTTCTATGGCTACACCTTC. Translation: CASSLVGFYGYTF.

The V gene is TRBV6-4, the J gene TRBJ2-3; 7 bases align to TRBD2. The CDR3 runs to 14 residues. The germline gives CDR1 MRHNA, CDR2 SNTAGT. Trimming removed 7 bases from V and 2 bases from J; junction bases left unmatched: 6. The CDR3 sequence is CASKRGEHTDTQYF. For the CDR3, the DNA is TGTGCCAGCAAACGGGGGGAACACACAGATACGCAGTATTTT.

This clonotype appeared a few times. V usage is TRBV10-3 and J usage is TRBJ2-7; TRBD2 is a possible D gene (6 bases). The germline V and J ends were trimmed by 4 bases and 10 bases, with 17 bases remaining between them. This CDR3 spans 13 amino acids. Germline lookup yields CDR1 ENHRY and CDR2 SYGVKD. CDR3 in amino acids: CAISAHLSGGQYV. The CDR3 nucleotides are TGTGCCATCAGTGCACACCTTAGCGGTGGCCAGTACGTC.

Ten or more counts support this clonotype. This chain connects TRBV7-2 to TRBJ2-4, with D perhaps matching TRBD1 or TRBD2 (5 bases each). V lost 1 base and J 2 bases, leaving 15 bases between the germline ends. The CDR3 contains 17 residues. Per germline, CDR1 SGHTA and CDR2 FQGNSA. CDR3 nucleotides: TGTGCCAGCAGCTTAGAATTTCCAGGGAGTACCAAAAACATTCAGTACTTC. Amino acids: CASSLEFPGSTKNIQYF.

This clonotype was counted a few times. The chain is built from TRBV10-3 and TRBJ1-3; TRBD1 matches at 7 bases. The CDR3 spans 13 residues. V lost 6 bases and J lost 4; bases outside the gene matches: 3. Germline lookup yields CDR1 ENHRY and CDR2 SYGVKD. The CDR3 protein is CAISLTGGNTIYF. The CDR3, as DNA: TGTGCCATCAGCTTGACAGGGGGAAACACCATATATTTT.

This clonotype was counted only a few times. V usage is TRBV9 and J usage is TRBJ2-3; a possible D gene is TRBD1 (5 bases). CDR1 and CDR2 (germline): SGDLS, YYNGEE. Trimming pared 5 bases from V and 1 base from J, leaving 17 bases between. This CDR3 region has 16 residues. CDR3 sequence reads: CASSFYRGPGTDTQYF. CDR3 nucleotides: TGTGCCAGCAGTTTTTATAGGGGTCCCGGCACAGATACGCAGTATTTT. Full variable domain (rest looked up from reference TRBV9 and TRBJ2-3): DSGVTQTPKHLITATGQRVTLRCSPRSGDLSVYWYQQSLDQGLQFLIQYYNGEERAKGNILERFSAQQFPDLHSELNLSSLELGDSALYFCASSFYRGPGTDTQYFGPGTRLTVL.

On this clonotype itself: One end of the junction does not line up with germline, which may come from a read error. The J gene is TRBJ2-1, the V gene TRBV6-5; D might be TRBD1 (6 bases). This CDR3 has 17 amino acids. CDR1 is MNHEY and CDR2 is SVGAGI in the germline V gene. The CDR3 coding sequence is TGTGCCAGCAGTAACTCCGGGACACAACTATCCTACAATGAGCAGTTCTTC. Translated, it gives CASSNSGTQLSYNEQFF.

This clonotype was seen a handful of times. The chain is built from TRBV7-3 and TRBJ1-2; D is perhaps TRBD1 (5 bases). The ends were cut back, 7 bases at V and 4 bases at J, with 16 bases in the middle. Germline V gene lookup returns CDR1 SGHTA and CDR2 FQGTGA. The CDR3 is 14 amino acids. The CDR3 sequence is CASTLTRDSYGYTF. The CDR3 DNA reads as TGTGCCAGCACCCTGACCCGGGACTCCTATGGCTACACCTTC.

The rearrangement links TRBV21-1 to TRBJ2-3; TRBD1, the D gene given by the table, was not confirmed from the DNA. TRBV21-1 is recorded as a pseudogene. The CDR3 loop spans 15 amino acids. CDR3 sequence: CASTKRGCDTDTQYF. For the CDR3, the DNA is TGTGCCAGCACCAAAAGGGGTTGCGACACAGATACGCAGTATTTT.

The chain couples TRBV9 to TRBJ2-1; TRBD1 or TRBD2 may be the D gene (6 bases each). The ends were cut back, 2 bases at V and 6 bases at J, with 12 bases in the middle. CDR1 is SGDLS and CDR2 is YYNGEE in the germline V gene. The CDR3 has 14 residues. This CDR3 reads CASSVLGGLNEQFF. As DNA, the CDR3 is TGTGCCAGCAGCGTTTTGGGGGGCCTCAATGAGCAGTTCTTC.

The chain links TRBV5-1 to TRBJ2-5; no clear D. V was pared by 2 bases and J by 3 bases, with 8 bases between. The germline CDR1 and CDR2 sequences are SGHRS and YFSETQ. This CDR3 comprises 13 residues. This CDR3 reads CASSFGEKETQYF. The CDR3 DNA reads TGCGCCAGCAGCTTCGGCGAGAAAGAGACCCAGTACTTC. The whole variable domain, remainder taken from reference TRBV5-1 and TRBJ2-5, is KAGVTQTPRYLIKTRGQQVTLSCSPISGHRSVSWYQQTPGQGLQFLFEYFSETQRNKGNFPGRFSGRQFSNSRSEMNVSTLELGDSALYLCASSFGEKETQYFGPGTRLLVL.

Many counts were recorded for this clonotype. The V gene is TRBV5-1, the J gene TRBJ2-3, with unresolved D. Germline assignment: CDR1 SGHRS and CDR2 YFSETQ. CDR3 length equals 15 residues. Trimming cost V 0 bases and J 4 bases, with 12 bases left between them. The DNA of the CDR3 is TGCGCCAGCAGCTTGGACCAAGCCCTCGCAGATACGCAGTATTTT. It translates to CASSLDQALADTQYF.

The CDR3 here is CASSRGQTWVDEQFF. The CDR3 coding sequence is TGTGCCAGCAGCCGCGGCCAGACGTGGGTCGATGAGCAGTTCTTC. The rearrangement uses TRBV11-2 and TRBJ2-1; D not certain. The CDR3 is 15 amino acids. Germline V CDR1 and CDR2: SGHAT, FQNNGV. V was pared by 5 bases and J by 8 bases, with 19 bases between.

The chain couples TRBV2 to TRBJ1-5; tentatively, D is TRBD1 (5 bases). The germline gives CDR1 SNHLY, CDR2 FYNNEI. V was shortened by 3 bases and J by 7 bases, with 22 bases between the two germline ends. CDR3 size: 17 residues. This CDR3 reads CASSDGQGISVGQPQHF. The CDR3 coding sequence is TGTGCCAGCAGTGACGGGCAGGGAATATCGGTGGGACAGCCCCAGCATTTT. Full variable domain (outside the CDR3, taken from reference TRBV2 and TRBJ1-5): EPEVTQTPSHQVTQMGQEVILRCVPISNHLYFYWYRQILGQKVEFLVSFYNNEISEKSEIFDDQFSVERPDGSNFTLKIRSTKLEDSAMYFCASSDGQGISVGQPQHFGDGTRLSIL.

In its sample, this clonotype was seen a few times. This chain uses TRBV2 with TRBJ1-5; 7 nucleotides align to TRBD1. This CDR3 has 16 amino acids. Germline-derived CDR1 and CDR2 are SNHLY and FYNNEI. V lost 6 bases to trimming and J lost 2 bases; unmatched junction nucleotides: 10. Written as DNA, the CDR3 is TGTGCCAGCAGGGAGACAGGGAGGAGAGGCAATCAGCCCCAGCATTTT. This encodes CASRETGRRGNQPQHF. The full variable domain, rest sourced from reference TRBV2 and TRBJ1-5, is EPEVTQTPSHQVTQMGQEVILRCVPISNHLYFYWYRQILGQKVEFLVSFYNNEISEKSEIFDDQFSVERPDGSNFTLKIRSTKLEDSAMYFCASRETGRRGNQPQHFGDGTRLSIL.

The sample holds a few counts of this clonotype. This sequence joins TRBV5-1 and TRBJ1-2; D is uncertain. Germline V gene sequence: CDR1 SGHRS, CDR2 YFSETQ. This CDR3 contains 15 residues. The V end lost 5 bases, the J end lost 0 bases, and 14 bases lay between the germline ends. CDR3 loop: CASSSVYGSNYGYTF. The CDR3 nucleotides read TGCGCCAGCAGTTCCGTCTACGGCTCTAACTATGGCTACACCTTC.

The CDR3 loop is CASSAGGSPLHF. The CDR3 nucleotides are TGTGCCAGCTCCGCCGGGGGGTCACCCCTCCACTTT. The V and J genes are TRBV27 and TRBJ1-6; D might be TRBD1 (5 bases). The V gene lost 8 bases and the J gene lost 10 bases, with 12 bases spanning the gap. The germline CDR1 and CDR2 sequences are MNHEY and SMNVEV (reference sequence). CDR3 size: 12 residues.